This T cell receptor (beta chain) was obtained from a study of T cells in Graves' hyperthyroidism and ophthalmopathy. The source material, RNA transcripts, was used to amplify TCR beta CDR3 regions. The HTBI primer set drove a first-round RT-PCR of the TCR CDR3. TCRdb redid the calling of the multiplex PCR reads with MiXCR, one entry per CDR3 protein. The sample lists over 500,000 distinct CDR3 sequences; about 14% were seen once. This clonotype was counted ten times or more. In patients aged 18 to 65, hyperthyroidism was newly diagnosed, with duration under 2 months. Lactation, pregnancy, other autoimmune disease or uncontrolled infection led to exclusion of patients. Each diagnosis drew on symptoms, thyroxine, TRAb, thyroid ultrasound and orbital computed tomography findings. The CDR3 consists of 14 residues. With 7 bases removed from V and 2 bases from J, the gap between germline ends came to 14 bases. Germline loops: CDR1 SNHLY, CDR2 FYNNEI.

Sequencing used blood. The rearrangement links TRBV2 to TRBJ1-1, with D possibly TRBD1 on 5 matching bases. This clonotype was obtained from a woman between 40 and 55 years old with Graves' hyperthyroidism. CDR3 residues: CASILGTENTEAFF. The CDR3 coding sequence is TGTGCCAGCATCCTAGGGACGGAAAACACTGAAGCTTTCTTT.